These 4 T cell receptor beta chains came from one sample sequenced in a study of molecular identifiers for immune sequencing clone quantification. A single record per CDR3 protein comes from TCRdb applying MiXCR to the PCR reads. The repertoire holds approximately 320,000 distinct CDR3 sequences, with over 20% as singletons. Sequences were obtained from naive CD8+ T cells from blood, with Jurkat cell RNA spiked in. Subset: FACS-sorted CD8+CD4-CCR7+CD45RA+ naive T cells. These receptor sequences come from a human donor in good health. Some libraries in this study had Jurkat cell RNA spiked in.

With regard to this clonotype: Possible read error: a much larger clone is one base away. The chain carries TRBV20-1 and TRBJ1-2; no clear D gene. Germline-derived CDR1 and CDR2 are DFQATT and SNEGSKA (reference sequence). The CDR3 runs 15 residues. The V gene lost 0 bases and the J gene lost 4 bases, with 15 bases spanning the gap. This CDR3 is CSARDPRLASYGYTF. CDR3 DNA sequence: TGCAGTGCTAGAGATCCGAGGTTAGCTAGCTATGGCTACACCTTC.

This clonotype was recorded many times. The chain has TRBV6-6 and TRBJ2-3, with D possibly TRBD1 on 6 matching bases. The germline V and J ends were trimmed by 6 bases and 3 bases, with 13 bases remaining between them. Germline V CDR1 and CDR2: MNHNY, SVGAGI (reference sequence). CDR3 length: 14 amino acids. CDR3 sequence reads: CASRRQDGTDTQYF. DNA for the CDR3: TGTGCCAGCAGGCGACAGGACGGTACAGATACGCAGTATTTT.

This clonotype was seen at least ten times. V and J are TRBV28 and TRBJ2-7, with TRBD1 matching over 7 bases. This CDR3 comprises 14 residues. CDR1 MDHEN and CDR2 SYDVKM come from the germline V gene. J was trimmed by 3 bases and V by 5 bases; bases with no gene match: 7. In nucleotides, the CDR3 is TGTGCCAGCAGTCCCGGGGACAGCTACTACGAGCAGTACTTC. The encoded protein is CASSPGDSYYEQYF.

This clonotype was seen repeatedly, ten times or more. V is TRBV7-6 and J is TRBJ2-7; 9 positions match TRBD1. This CDR3 has 14 amino acids. V trimming: 5 bases; J trimming: 7 bases; junction bases outside the gene matches: 9. The germline V gene has CDR1 SGHVS and CDR2 FNYEAQ. This chain's CDR3 is CASSREQGAWEQYF. In DNA, the CDR3 is TGTGCCAGCAGCCGAGAACAGGGGGCTTGGGAGCAGTACTTC.